A selection of T cell receptor beta chains follows, all from one sample in a study of cytomegalovirus exposure and HLA in healthy donors. Sequenced by immunoSEQ multiplex PCR; TCRdb stores in-frame clones only, minus some. The sample shows 150,000 to 200,000 clones, more than 80% of them seen only once. The specimen sequenced was PBMCs. Receptor source: a male donor in good health and CMV-seronegative. Each CDR3 is given with its conserved first and last residue. A D gene is named only where the DNA matches it firmly. Rows may omit the clone size; those that give it use once, few, many or a size class.

V,D,J,size,CDR3,DNA
TRBV7-3,TRBD1,TRBJ1-2,-,CASSRGTGEGYTF,TGTGCCAGCAGCAGAGGGACAGGGGAAGGCTACACCTTC
TRBV28,-,TRBJ2-7,-,CASSPLTRNRVTYEQYF,TGTGCCAGCAGTCCCCTAACCCGGAACAGGGTAACCTACGAGCAGTACTTC
TRBV28,TRBD1,TRBJ2-5,-,CASSLDRVGETQYF,TGTGCCAGCAGCCTCGACAGGGTAGGAGAGACCCAGTACTTC
TRBV4-1,-,TRBJ2-1,-,CASSQASPYNEQFF,TGCGCCAGCAGCCAAGCCTCCCCCTACAATGAGCAGTTCTTC
TRBV4-3,-,TRBJ1-1,-,CASSPRVGAEAFF,TGCGCCAGCAGCCCCCGGGTAGGGGCTGAAGCTTTCTTT
TRBV5-6,-,TRBJ1-2,-,CASSSLIQMLRNYGYTF,TGTGCCAGCAGCTCTCTCATTCAAATGCTACGTAACTATGGCTACACCTTC
TRBV5-1,TRBD1,TRBJ1-4,-,CASSKGQVEEKLFF,TGCGCCAGCAGCAAGGGACAGGTGGAAGAAAAACTGTTTTTT
TRBV7-2,-,TRBJ1-4,-,CASSPQGRANEKLFF,TGTGCCAGCAGCCCCCAGGGGAGGGCAAATGAAAAACTGTTTTTT
TRBV19,-,TRBJ1-5,few,CASSQTTIANQPQHF,TGTGCCAGTAGTCAGACGACTATTGCCAATCAGCCCCAGCATTTT
TRBV5-6,TRBD1,TRBJ1-6,-,CASSLDRDGPLHF,TGTGCCAGCAGCCTAGACAGGGACGGACCCCTCCACTTT
TRBV21-1,-,TRBJ2-7,-,CASPKTGVPLEQYF,TGTGCCAGCCCTAAAACAGGGGTCCCCCTCGAGCAGTACTTC
TRBV27,-,TRBJ1-2,-,CASRTGEGWDGYTF,TGTGCCAGCAGGACAGGCGAGGGGTGGGATGGCTACACCTTC
TRBV28,-,TRBJ1-3,-,CASHQTGAGNTIYF,TGTGCCAGCCACCAGACAGGAGCTGGAAACACCATATATTTT
TRBV5-4,TRBD1,TRBJ1-2,-,CASSSPRGLGYGYTF,TGTGCCAGCAGCTCGCCCAGGGGGCTTGGCTATGGCTACACCTTC
TRBV7-2,TRBD2,TRBJ2-1,-,CASSPRLAGDYNEQFF,TGTGCCAGCAGCCCCAGACTAGCGGGAGATTACAATGAGCAGTTCTTC